This T cell receptor (beta chain) was sequenced for a study of cytomegalovirus exposure and HLA in healthy donors. As for this clone: The antigen remains unidentified.

Broader study findings: In a later analysis, productive TCRs from donors in an Asian-associated ancestry cluster reportedly carried fewer N-insertions than the cohort mean.

The PCR contained 60 Vbeta and 13 Jbeta primers. Sequenced by immunoSEQ multiplex PCR; TCRdb stores in-frame clones only, minus some. Among 150,000 to 200,000 clones listed, approximately 82% were seen once. Germline V lookup: CDR1 LGHNA, CDR2 YSLEER. Trimming took 1 base from V and 2 from J, leaving 12 bases between them. This CDR3 comprises 15 residues. The genes are TRBV4-3 and TRBJ2-7, with D perhaps TRBD2 (5 bases). This TCR came from a male donor in good health and CMV-seronegative. The sample consisted of PBMCs. This CDR3 is CASSQADSAAYEQYF. In DNA form, the CDR3 reads TGCGCCAGCAGCCAAGCGGACTCCGCGGCCTACGAGCAGTACTTC.